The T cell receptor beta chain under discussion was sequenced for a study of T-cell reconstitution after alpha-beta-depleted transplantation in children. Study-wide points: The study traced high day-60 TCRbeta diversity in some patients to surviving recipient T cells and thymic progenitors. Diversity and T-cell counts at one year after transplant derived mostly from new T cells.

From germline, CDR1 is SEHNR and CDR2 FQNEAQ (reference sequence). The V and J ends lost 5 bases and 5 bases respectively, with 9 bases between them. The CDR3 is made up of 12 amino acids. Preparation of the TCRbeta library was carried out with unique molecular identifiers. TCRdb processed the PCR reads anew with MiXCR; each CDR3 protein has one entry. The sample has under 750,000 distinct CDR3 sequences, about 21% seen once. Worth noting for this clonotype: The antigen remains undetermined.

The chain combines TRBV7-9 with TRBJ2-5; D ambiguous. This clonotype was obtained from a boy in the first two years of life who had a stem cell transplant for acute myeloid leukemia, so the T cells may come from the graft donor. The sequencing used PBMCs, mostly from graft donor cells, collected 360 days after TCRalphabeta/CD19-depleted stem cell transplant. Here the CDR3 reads CASSEDRETQYF. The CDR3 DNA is TGTGCCAGCAGCGAGGATCGGGAGACCCAGTACTTC.